The clone carrying this TCR beta chain has only one observation. Its antigen remains unknown. These data originate in a study of blood T cells in healthy people across ages. Whole-study results and caveats: The study found more naive CD4+ cells and higher diversity in long-lived than aged donors. Changes seen in expanded clonotypes were possibly confounded by donor CMV status left unknown.

Germline CDR1 and CDR2: LNHDA and SQIVND (reference sequence). V lost 5 bases and J lost 1, with 11 bases in between. This CDR3 spans 14 amino acids. Donation came from healthy Caucasian individuals in Russia who were aged roughly 6 to 95. The use of a sample-barcoded 5' primer and a J-beta primer mix characterized a second PCR of about 6 to 12 cycles. TCRdb reprocessed the 5' RACE reads with MiXCR, giving one entry per CDR3 protein. The top ten clones hold 23% of a sample with roughly 1.9 million distinct CDR3 sequences, roughly two fifths of them seen once. The chain links TRBV19 to TRBJ1-1, with D tentatively TRBD1 (6 bases). This receptor was identified in a human donor in good health. The sequenced material came from blood. CDR3 protein: CASSGQISNTEAFF. CDR3 nucleotide sequence: TGTGCCAGTAGTGGACAGATTTCGAACACTGAAGCTTTCTTT.